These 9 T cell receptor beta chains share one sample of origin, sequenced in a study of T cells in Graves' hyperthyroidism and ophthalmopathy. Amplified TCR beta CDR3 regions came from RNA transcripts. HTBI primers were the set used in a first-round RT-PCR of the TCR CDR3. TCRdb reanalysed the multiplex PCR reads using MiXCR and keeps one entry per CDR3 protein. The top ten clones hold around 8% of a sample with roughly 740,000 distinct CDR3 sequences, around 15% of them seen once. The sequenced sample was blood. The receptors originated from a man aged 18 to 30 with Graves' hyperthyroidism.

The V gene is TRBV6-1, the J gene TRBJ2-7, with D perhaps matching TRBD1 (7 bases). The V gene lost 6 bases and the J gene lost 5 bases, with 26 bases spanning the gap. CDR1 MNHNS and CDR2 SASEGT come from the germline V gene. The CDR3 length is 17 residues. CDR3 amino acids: CASSPRRGRGRADEQYF. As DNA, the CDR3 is TGTGCCAGCAGCCCCAGGCGGGGAAGGGGGCGAGCCGACGAGCAGTACTTC.

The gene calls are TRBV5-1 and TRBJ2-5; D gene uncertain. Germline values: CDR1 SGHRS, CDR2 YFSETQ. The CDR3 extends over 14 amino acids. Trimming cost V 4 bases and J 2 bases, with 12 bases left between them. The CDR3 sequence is CASSPGSFQETQYF. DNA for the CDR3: TGCGCCAGCAGCCCCGGGTCGTTTCAAGAGACCCAGTACTTC.

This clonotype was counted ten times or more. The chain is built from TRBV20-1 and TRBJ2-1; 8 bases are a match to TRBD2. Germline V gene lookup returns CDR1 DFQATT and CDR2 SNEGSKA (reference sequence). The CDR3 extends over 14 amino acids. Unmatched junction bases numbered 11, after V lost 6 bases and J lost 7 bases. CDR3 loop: CSAAGWREVNEQFF. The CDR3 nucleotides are TGCAGTGCCGCCGGTTGGCGGGAGGTAAATGAGCAGTTCTTC.

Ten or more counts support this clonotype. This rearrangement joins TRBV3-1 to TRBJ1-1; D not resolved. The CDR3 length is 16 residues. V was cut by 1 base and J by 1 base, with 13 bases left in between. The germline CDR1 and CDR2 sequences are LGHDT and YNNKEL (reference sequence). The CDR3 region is CASSQGAFVSNTEAFF. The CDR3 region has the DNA TGTGCCAGCAGCCAAGGCGCGTTTGTATCGAACACTGAAGCTTTCTTT.

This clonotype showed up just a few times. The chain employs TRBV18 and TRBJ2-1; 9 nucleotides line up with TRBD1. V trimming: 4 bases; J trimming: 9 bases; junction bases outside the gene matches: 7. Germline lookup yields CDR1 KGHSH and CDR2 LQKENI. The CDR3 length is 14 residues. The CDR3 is CASSQRTGEAEQFF. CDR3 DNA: TGTGCCAGCTCACAGCGGACAGGGGAGGCTGAGCAGTTCTTC. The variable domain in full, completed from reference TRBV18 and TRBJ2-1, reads NAGVMQNPRHLVRRRGQEARLRCSPMKGHSHVYWYRQLPEEGLKFMVYLQKENIIDESGMPKERFSAEFPKEGPSILRIQQVVRGDSAAYFCASSQRTGEAEQFFGPGTRLTVL.

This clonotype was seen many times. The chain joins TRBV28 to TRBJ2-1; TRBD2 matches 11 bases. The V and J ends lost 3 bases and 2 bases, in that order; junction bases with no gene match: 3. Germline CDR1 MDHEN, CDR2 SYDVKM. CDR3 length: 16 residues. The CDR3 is CASSFGGLAAYNEQFF. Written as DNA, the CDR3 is TGTGCCAGCAGTTTTGGGGGACTAGCGGCCTACAATGAGCAGTTCTTC.

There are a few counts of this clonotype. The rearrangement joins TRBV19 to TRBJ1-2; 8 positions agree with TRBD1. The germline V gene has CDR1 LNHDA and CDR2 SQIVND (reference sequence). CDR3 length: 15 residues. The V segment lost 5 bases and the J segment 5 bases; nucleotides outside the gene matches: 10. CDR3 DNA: TGTGCCAGTAGTGAAACGGGACAGGTTACTTATGGCTACACCTTC. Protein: CASSETGQVTYGYTF.

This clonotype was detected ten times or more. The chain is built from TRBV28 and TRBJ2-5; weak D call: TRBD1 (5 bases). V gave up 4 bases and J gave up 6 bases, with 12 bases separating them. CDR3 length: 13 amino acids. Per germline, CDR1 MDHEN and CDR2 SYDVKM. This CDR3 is CASSSQVGKTQYF. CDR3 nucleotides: TGTGCCAGCAGTTCACAGGTTGGGAAGACCCAGTACTTC.

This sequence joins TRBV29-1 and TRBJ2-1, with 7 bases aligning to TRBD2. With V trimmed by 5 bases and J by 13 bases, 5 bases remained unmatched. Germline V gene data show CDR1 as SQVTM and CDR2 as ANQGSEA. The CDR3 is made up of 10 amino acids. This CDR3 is CSVITGGQFF. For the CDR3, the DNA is TGCAGCGTTATAACGGGAGGTCAGTTCTTC.